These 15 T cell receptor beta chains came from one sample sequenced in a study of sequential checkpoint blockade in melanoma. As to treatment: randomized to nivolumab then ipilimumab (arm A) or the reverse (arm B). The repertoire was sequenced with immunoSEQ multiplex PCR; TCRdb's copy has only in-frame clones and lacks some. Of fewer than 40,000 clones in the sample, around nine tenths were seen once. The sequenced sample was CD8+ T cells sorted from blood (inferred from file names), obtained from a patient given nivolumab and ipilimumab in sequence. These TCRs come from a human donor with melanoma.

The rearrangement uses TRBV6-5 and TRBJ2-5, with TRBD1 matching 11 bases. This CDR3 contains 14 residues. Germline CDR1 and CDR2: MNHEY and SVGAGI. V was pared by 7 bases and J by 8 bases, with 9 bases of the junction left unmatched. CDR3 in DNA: TGTGCCAGCACCACCGGACAGGGGGCGTCCACCCAGTACTTC. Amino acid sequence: CASTTGQGASTQYF.

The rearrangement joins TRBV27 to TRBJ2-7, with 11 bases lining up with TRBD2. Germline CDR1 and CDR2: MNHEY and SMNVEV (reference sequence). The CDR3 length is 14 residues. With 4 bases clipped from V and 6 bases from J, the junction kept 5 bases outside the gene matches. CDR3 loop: CASSSLAGVSEQYF. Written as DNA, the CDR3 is TGTGCCAGCAGTTCACTAGCGGGAGTCTCCGAGCAGTACTTC.

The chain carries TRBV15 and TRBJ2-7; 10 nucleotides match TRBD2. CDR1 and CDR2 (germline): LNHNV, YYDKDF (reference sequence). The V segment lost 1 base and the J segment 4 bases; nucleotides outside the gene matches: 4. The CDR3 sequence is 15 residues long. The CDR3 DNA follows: TGTGCCACCAGCAGAGGTGCTAGCGGGAGTTACGAGCAGTACTTC. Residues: CATSRGASGSYEQYF. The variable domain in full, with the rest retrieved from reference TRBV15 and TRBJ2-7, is DAMVIQNPRYQVTQFGKPVTLSCSQTLNHNVMYWYQQKSSQAPKLLFHYYDKDFNNEADTPDNFQSRRPNTSFCFLDIRSPGLGDTAMYLCATSRGASGSYEQYFGPGTRLTVT.

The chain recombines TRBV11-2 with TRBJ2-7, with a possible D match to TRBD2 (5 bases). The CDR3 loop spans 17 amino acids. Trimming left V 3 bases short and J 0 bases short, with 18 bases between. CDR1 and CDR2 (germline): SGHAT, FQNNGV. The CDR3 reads CASSLGEPGLSSYEQYF. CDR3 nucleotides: TGTGCCAGCAGCTTGGGAGAGCCGGGCCTTAGCTCCTACGAGCAGTACTTC.

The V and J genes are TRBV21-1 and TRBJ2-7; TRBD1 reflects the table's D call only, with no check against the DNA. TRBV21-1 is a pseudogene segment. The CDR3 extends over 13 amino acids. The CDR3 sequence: CASSIGGGYEQYV. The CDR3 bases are TGTGCCAGCAGCATAGGGGGCGGCTACGAGCAGTACGTC.

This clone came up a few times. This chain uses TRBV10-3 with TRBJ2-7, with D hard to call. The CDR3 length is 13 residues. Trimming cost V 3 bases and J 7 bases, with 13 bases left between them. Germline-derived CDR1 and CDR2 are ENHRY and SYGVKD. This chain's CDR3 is CAISDETPREQYV. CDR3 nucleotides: TGTGCCATCAGTGACGAGACGCCTAGGGAGCAGTACGTC.

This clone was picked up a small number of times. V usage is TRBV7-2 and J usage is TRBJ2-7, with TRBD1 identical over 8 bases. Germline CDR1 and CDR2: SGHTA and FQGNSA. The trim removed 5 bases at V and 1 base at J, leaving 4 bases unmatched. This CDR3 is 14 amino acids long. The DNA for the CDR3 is TGTGCCAGCAGCGCAGGGACAGGATCCTACGAGCAGTACTTC. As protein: CASSAGTGSYEQYF.

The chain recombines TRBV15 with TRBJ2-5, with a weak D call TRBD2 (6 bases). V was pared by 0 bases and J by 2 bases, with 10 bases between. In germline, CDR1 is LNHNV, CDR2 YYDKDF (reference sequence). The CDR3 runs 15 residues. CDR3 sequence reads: CATSREVAAQETQYF. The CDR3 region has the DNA TGTGCCACCAGCAGAGAGGTAGCGGCTCAAGAGACCCAGTACTTC.

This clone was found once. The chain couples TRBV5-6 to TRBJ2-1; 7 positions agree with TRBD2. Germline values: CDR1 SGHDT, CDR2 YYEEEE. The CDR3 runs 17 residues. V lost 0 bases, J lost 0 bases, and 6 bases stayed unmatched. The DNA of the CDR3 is TGTGCCAGCAGCTTGGCGGGCAGCGGGGTCTCCTACAATGAGCAGTTCTTC. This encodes CASSLAGSGVSYNEQFF.

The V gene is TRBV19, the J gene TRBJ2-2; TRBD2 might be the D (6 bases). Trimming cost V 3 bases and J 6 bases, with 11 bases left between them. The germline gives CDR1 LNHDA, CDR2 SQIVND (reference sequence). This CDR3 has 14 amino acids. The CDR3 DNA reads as TGTGCCAGTAGTATCGGGACTCCCGCCGGGGAGCTGTTTTTT. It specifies CASSIGTPAGELFF.

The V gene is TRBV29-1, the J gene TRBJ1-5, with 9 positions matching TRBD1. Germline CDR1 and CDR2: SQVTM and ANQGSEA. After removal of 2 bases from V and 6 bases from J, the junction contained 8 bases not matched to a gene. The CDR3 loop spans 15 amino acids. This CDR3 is CSVEPRQGDGQPQHF. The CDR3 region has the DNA TGCAGCGTTGAACCCCGACAGGGGGACGGTCAGCCCCAGCATTTT. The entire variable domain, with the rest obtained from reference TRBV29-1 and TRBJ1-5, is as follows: SAVISQKPSRDICQRGTSLTIQCQVDSQVTMMFWYRQQPGQSLTLIATANQGSEATYESGFVIDKFPISRPNLTFSTLTVSNMSPEDSSIYLCSVEPRQGDGQPQHFGDGTRLSIL.

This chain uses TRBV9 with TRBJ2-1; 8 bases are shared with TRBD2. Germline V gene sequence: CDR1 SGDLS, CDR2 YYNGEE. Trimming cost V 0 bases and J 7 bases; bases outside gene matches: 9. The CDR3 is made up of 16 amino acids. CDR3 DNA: TGTGCCAGCAGCGTAGAGGCGGGAGGACCCGGAAATGAGCAGTTCTTC. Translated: CASSVEAGGPGNEQFF.

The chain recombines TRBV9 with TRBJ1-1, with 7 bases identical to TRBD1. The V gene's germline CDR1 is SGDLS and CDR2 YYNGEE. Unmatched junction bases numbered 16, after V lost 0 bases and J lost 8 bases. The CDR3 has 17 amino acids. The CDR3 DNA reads TGTGCCAGCAGCGTAGCCCCCGGAACAGGGGTTCCCAGGGAAGCTTTCTTT. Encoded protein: CASSVAPGTGVPREAFF. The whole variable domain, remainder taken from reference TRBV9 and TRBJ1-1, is DSGVTQTPKHLITATGQRVTLRCSPRSGDLSVYWYQQSLDQGLQFLIQYYNGEERAKGNILERFSAQQFPDLHSELNLSSLELGDSALYFCASSVAPGTGVPREAFFGQGTRLTVV.

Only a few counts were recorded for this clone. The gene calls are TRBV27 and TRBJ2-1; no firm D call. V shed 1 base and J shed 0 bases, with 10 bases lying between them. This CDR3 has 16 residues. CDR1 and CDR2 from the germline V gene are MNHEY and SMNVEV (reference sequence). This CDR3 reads CASSLWQASSYNEQFF. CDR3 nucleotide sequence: TGTGCCAGCAGTTTATGGCAAGCGAGCTCCTACAATGAGCAGTTCTTC.

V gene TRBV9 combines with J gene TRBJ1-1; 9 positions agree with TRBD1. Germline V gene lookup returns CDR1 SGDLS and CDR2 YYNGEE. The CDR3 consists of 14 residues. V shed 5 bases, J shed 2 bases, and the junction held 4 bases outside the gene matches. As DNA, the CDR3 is TGTGCCAGCAGTCCGGGACAGGGAAACACTGAAGCTTTCTTT. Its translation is CASSPGQGNTEAFF.